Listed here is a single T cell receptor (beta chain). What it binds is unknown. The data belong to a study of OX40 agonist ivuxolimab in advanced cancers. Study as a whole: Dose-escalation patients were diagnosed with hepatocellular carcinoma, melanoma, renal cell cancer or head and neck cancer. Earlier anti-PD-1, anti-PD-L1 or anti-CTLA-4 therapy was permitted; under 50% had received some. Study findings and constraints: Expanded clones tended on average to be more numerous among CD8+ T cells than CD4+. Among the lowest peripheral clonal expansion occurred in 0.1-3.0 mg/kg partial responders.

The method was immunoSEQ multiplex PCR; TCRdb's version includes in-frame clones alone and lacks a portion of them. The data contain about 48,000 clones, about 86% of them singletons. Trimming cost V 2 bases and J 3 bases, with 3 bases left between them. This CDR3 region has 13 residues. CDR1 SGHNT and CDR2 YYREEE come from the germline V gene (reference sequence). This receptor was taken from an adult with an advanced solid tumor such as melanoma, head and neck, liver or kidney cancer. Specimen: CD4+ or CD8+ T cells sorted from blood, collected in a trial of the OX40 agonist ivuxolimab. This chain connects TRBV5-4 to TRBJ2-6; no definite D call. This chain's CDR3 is CASSFGGANVLTF. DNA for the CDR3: TGTGCCAGCAGCTTCGGTGGGGCCAACGTCCTGACTTTC.